The rows below give T cell receptor beta chains drawn from one sample of a study of cytomegalovirus exposure and HLA in healthy donors. TCRdb's table, derived via immunoSEQ multiplex PCR, lists solely in-frame clones and lacks some. The repertoire consists of roughly 120,000 clones, with approximately 80% occurring once and the leading ten covering roughly 13%. The sample was PBMCs. Receptors were obtained from a woman aged 40 to 49 in good health and CMV-seropositive. Each CDR3 is given with its conserved first and last residue. A D gene is named only where the DNA matches it firmly. Clone size is stated in some rows and not others, as once, few, many or a class when expanded.

-,TRBV6-5,TRBD2,TRBJ2-1,CASSYSPGLAVNEQFF,TGTGCCAGCAGTTACTCACCGGGACTAGCGGTGAATGAGCAGTTCTTC
-,TRBV20-1,-,TRBJ2-1,CSAYLYNEQFF,TGCAGTGCCTACCTCTACAATGAGCAGTTCTTC
-,TRBV6-1,-,TRBJ2-1,CASSEDFLVGSEQFF,TGTGCCAGCAGTGAAGACTTCCTAGTGGGTAGTGAGCAGTTCTTC
-,TRBV27,TRBD1,TRBJ1-1,CASIKTGTETFEAFF,TGTGCCAGCATAAAAACCGGGACAGAGACTTTTGAAGCTTTCTTT
-,TRBV28,TRBD1,TRBJ1-1,CASSYYGTVNTEAFF,TGTGCCAGCAGTTACTACGGGACAGTCAACACTGAAGCTTTCTTT
-,TRBV5-4,-,TRBJ2-3,CASSSLGTDTQYF,TGTGCCAGCAGCTCCCTAGGAACAGATACGCAGTATTTT
-,TRBV7-9,-,TRBJ2-6,CASSPLRAGANVLTF,TGTGCCAGCAGTCCGTTACGGGCTGGGGCCAACGTCCTGACTTTC
-,TRBV5-1,TRBD2,TRBJ2-7,CASSQPRGYEQYF,TGCGCCAGCAGCCAACCGCGGGGGTACGAGCAGTACTTC
once,TRBV19,-,TRBJ2-7,CASSREPYEQYF,TGTGCCAGTAGTCGGGAACCCTACGAGCAGTACTTC
-,TRBV10-3,-,TRBJ2-5,CAISESKGRETQYF,TGTGCCATCAGTGAGTCGAAGGGGCGAGAGACCCAGTACTTC
-,TRBV12-2,-,TRBJ2-7,CASRLTRGEPGQEYEQYF,TGTGCAAGTCGCTTAACTCGGGGAGAACCGGGACAGGAGTACGAGCAGTACTTC
-,TRBV29-1,TRBD1,TRBJ1-1,CSVCQGAVNTEAFF,TGCAGCGTCTGTCAGGGGGCAGTGAACACTGAAGCTTTCTTT
-,TRBV13,TRBD1,TRBJ2-7,CASSSELGTGTYEQYF,TGTGCCAGCAGCTCAGAGTTAGGGACAGGCACCTACGAGCAGTACTTC
-,TRBV6-1,-,TRBJ2-2,CASSVVLAPNTGELFF,TGTGCCAGCAGTGTAGTCCTAGCGCCGAACACCGGGGAGCTGTTTTTT
-,TRBV6-5,-,TRBJ2-1,CASRQTPDSYNEQFF,TGTGCCAGCAGACAGACCCCCGACTCCTACAATGAGCAGTTCTTC
-,TRBV10-3,-,TRBJ2-7,CAISEVSGYEQYF,TGTGCCATCAGTGAAGTTAGCGGCTACGAGCAGTACTTC
-,TRBV14,-,TRBJ2-7,CASSPTETYEQYF,TGTGCCAGCAGCCCGACAGAGACCTACGAGCAGTACTTC
-,TRBV5-1,-,TRBJ1-4,CASSLGSRGANEKLFF,TGCGCCAGCAGCTTGGGATCCCGGGGGGCTAATGAAAAACTGTTTTTT
-,TRBV6-1,-,TRBJ1-4,CASSERGYNEKLFF,TGTGCCAGCAGTGAGAGGGGGTATAATGAAAAACTGTTTTTT
-,TRBV4-2,TRBD2,TRBJ2-7,CASSRNLAGSSYEQYF,TGTGCCAGCAGCCGGAATCTAGCGGGGAGCTCCTACGAGCAGTACTTC